This TCR beta chain was sequenced during a study of CD8+CD57+ T cells in acquired aplastic anemia. Study-wide context: CD4+ and CD8+ cells, once sorted, gave DNA averaging approximately 3.4 ug.

Points from the study as a whole: Shared by patients and controls, some 29 CD8+ CDR3s were abundant in patients.

In the case of this clonotype: Its matching antigen is unknown.

The study profiled TCR beta VDJ and CDR3 using genomic DNA as template. TCRdb fed the reads into MiXCR, producing one record per CDR3 protein. Of around 220,000 distinct CDR3 sequences in the sample, roughly 45% are singletons; the top ten hold less than 20%. The germline V gene encodes CDR1 LNHNV and CDR2 YYDKDF (reference sequence). CDR3 length equals 16 residues. The ends were cut back, 3 bases at V and 3 bases at J, with 15 bases in the middle. An expansion of CD8+CD57+ cells by flow cytometry had been shown in patients chosen for sequencing. Each patient carried a diagnosis of severe acquired aplastic anemia. Blood samples were obtained from patients who had received no prior therapy.

The rearrangement links TRBV15 to TRBJ1-5; tentatively, D is TRBD1 (6 bases). Sequenced: sorted CD4+, CD8+, or CD8+CD57+ T cells (not recorded which) from PBMCs. The sequence came from a human donor with aplastic anemia. CDR3 nucleotide sequence: TGTGCCACCAGCAGCCACGCCGACAGGTACAATCAGCCCCAGCATTTT. Protein product: CATSSHADRYNQPQHF.